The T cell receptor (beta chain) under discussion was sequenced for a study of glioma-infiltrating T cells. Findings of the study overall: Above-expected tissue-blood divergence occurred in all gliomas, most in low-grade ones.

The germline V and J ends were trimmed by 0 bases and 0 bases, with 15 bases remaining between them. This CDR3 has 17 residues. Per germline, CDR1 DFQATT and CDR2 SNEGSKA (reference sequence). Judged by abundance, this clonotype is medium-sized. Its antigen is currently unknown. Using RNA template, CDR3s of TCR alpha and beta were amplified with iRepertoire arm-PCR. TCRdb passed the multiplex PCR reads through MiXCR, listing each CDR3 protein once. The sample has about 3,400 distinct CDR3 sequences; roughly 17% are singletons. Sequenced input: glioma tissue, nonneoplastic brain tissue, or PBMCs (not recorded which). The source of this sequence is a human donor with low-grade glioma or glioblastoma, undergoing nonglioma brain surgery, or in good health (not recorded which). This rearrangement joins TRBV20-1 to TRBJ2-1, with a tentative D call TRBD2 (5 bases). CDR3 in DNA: TGCAGTGCTAGAGATGACTCCGGGGTGAGCTCCTACAATGAGCAGTTCTTC. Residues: CSARDDSGVSSYNEQFF.